Here is one T cell receptor beta chain with its context. Study processing details: From reference gene primer amplification, estimates of nucleated cell counts were derived. TCRdb's table, derived via immunoSEQ multiplex PCR, lists solely in-frame clones and lacks some. Clone size and the V and J calls come from that table; the DNA yielded D and trimming. Altogether some 100,000 clones are present, roughly 90% being singletons, with the ten largest covering 5.5% to 6.5%. These data belong to a study of blood T cell repertoires in COVID-19. Across the whole study: COVID-19 samples from acute and convalescent phases originated in the United States, Italy and Spain. The analysed material was cDNA or gDNA that came from T cells, B-cell-depleted T cells, or PBMCs.

The CDR3 spans 14 residues. The V end was cut by 4 bases, the J end by 5 bases, with 16 bases between. Germline CDR1 and CDR2: SGDLS and YYNGEE. The sequence came from a woman in her sixties or seventies with acute or convalescent COVID-19. V is TRBV9 and J is TRBJ2-7, with D perhaps TRBD1 (6 bases). Specimen: peripheral blood. CDR3 amino acids: CASSPRQAGDEQYF. The CDR3 DNA sequence: TGTGCCAGCAGCCCCCGACAGGCGGGTGACGAGCAGTACTTC.